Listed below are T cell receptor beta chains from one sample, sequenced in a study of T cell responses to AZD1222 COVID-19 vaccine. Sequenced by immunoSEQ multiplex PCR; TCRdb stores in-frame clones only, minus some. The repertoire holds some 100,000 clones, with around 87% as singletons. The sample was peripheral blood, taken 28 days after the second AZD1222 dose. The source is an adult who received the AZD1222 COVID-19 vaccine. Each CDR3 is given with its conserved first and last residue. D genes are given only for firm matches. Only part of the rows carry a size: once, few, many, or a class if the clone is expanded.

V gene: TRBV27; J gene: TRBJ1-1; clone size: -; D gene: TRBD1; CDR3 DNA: TGTGCCAGCAGTCATCCCCCGGGACAGGGGTTGGGAGCTTTCTTT; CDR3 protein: CASSHPPGQGLGAFF
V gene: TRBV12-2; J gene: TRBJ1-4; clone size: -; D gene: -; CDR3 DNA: TGTGCAAGTCGCTTCTGGGACCGTAGCTGGGCCCTAACAAAAAAACTGTTTTTT; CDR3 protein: CASRFWDRSWALTKKLFF
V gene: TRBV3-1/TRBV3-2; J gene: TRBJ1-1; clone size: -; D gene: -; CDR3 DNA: TGTGCCAGCAGCCATGCCCGGGACACTGAAGCTTTCTTT; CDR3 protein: CASSHARDTEAFF
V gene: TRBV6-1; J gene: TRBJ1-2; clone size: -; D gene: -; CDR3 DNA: TGTGCCAGCAGTGAACAGGGATCTAACTATGGCTACACCTTC; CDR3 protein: CASSEQGSNYGYTF
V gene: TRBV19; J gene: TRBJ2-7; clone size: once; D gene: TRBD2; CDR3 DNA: TGTGCCAGTAGTATAGATGGCCCTAGCGGGAGTAGTTACGAGCAGTACTTC; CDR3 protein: CASSIDGPSGSSYEQYF
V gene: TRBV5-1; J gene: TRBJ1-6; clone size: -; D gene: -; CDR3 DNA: TGCGCCAGCAGCTTGGATTCGAGTGGGGCTAATTCACCCCTCCACTTT; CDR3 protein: CASSLDSSGANSPLHF
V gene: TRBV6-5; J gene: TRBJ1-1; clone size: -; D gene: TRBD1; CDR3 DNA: TGTGCCAGCAGTCGGACAGGGAACACTGAAGCTTTCTTT; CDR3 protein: CASSRTGNTEAFF
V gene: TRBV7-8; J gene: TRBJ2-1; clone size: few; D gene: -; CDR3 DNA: TGTGCCAGCAGCGCCCCGGGCCCAGGGTCCTACAATGAGCAGTTCTTC; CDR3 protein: CASSAPGPGSYNEQFF
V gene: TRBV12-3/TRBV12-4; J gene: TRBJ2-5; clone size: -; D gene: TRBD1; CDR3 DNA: TGTGCCAGCAGTCAACAGGGGGCGCTTAAGTACTTC; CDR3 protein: CASSQQGALKYF
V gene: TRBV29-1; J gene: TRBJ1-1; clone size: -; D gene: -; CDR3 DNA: TGCAGCGTAACGGGGTTTATGAACACTGAAGCTTTCTTT; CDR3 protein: CSVTGFMNTEAFF
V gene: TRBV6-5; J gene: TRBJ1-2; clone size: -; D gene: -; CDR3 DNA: TGTGCCAGCAGCTCGGACGGACCCTACACCTTC; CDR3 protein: CASSSDGPYTF
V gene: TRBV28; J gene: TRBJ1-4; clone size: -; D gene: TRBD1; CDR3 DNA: TGTGCCAGCAGTTCCCCGGGGACAGGGAGTGAAAAACTGTTTTTT; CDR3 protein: CASSSPGTGSEKLFF
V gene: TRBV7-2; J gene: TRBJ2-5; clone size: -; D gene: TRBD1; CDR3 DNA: TGTGCCAGCAGCTGGGACAGGGGCAGGGAGACCCAGTACTTC; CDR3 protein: CASSWDRGRETQYF
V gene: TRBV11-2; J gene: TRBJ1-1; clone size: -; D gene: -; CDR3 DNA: TGTGCCAGCAGCTCACAGGGTAACACTGAAGCTTTCTTT; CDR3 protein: CASSSQGNTEAFF
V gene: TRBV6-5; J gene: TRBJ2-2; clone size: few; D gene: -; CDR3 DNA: TGTGCCAGCAGTTACTCACTCAGGGCGAACACCGGGGAGCTGTTTTTT; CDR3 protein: CASSYSLRANTGELFF
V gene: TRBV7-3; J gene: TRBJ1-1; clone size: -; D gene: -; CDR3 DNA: TGTGCCAGCACCCGATTGAACACTGAAGCTTTCTTT; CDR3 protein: CASTRLNTEAFF
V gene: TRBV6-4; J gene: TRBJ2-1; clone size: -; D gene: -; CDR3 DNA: TGTGCCAGCAGCTCCGATAGAACCTCCTACAATGAGCAGTTCTTC; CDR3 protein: CASSSDRTSYNEQFF
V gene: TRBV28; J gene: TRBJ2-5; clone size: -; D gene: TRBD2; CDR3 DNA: TGTGCCAGCAGTTTATTCGGGGCTAGCGGGAGTCGGCAAGAGACCCAGTACTTC; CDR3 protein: CASSLFGASGSRQETQYF
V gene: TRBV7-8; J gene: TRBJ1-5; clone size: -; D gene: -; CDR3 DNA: TGTGCCAGCAGCCTAGGACAGCGCAATCAGCCCCAGCATTTT; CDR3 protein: CASSLGQRNQPQHF
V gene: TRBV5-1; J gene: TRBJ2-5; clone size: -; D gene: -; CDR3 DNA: TGCGCCAGCAGCCCGGACGTCGCCGGTGAGGCCCAGTACTTC; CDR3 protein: CASSPDVAGEAQYF
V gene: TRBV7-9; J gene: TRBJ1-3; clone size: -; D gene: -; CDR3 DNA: TGTGCCAGCAGTTGGGCGGACACCATATATTTT; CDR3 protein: CASSWADTIYF
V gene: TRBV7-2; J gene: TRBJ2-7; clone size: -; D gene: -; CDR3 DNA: TGTGCCAGCAGCCCCGACCCCTCCTACGAGCAGTACTTC; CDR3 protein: CASSPDPSYEQYF
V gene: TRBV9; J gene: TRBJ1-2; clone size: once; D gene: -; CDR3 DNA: TGTGCCAGCAGCCCCAGTAGGGGGTCCTATGGCTACACCTTC; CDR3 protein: CASSPSRGSYGYTF
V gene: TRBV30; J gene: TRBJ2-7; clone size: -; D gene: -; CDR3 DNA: TGTGCCTGGAGTGTAACAGGCTTCTCCGAGCAGTACTTC; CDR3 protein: CAWSVTGFSEQYF
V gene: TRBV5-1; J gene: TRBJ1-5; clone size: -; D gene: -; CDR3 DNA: TGCGCCAGCAGCTTGGAGGGGGAGAGCAATCAGCCCCAGCATTTT; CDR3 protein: CASSLEGESNQPQHF
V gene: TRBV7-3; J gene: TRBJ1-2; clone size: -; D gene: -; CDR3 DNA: TGTGCCAGCAGCTTGGGAGAGGGCTATGGCTACACCTTC; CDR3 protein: CASSLGEGYGYTF
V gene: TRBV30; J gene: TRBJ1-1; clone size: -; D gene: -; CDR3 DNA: TGTGCCTGGAGTGTATGGGGCGACACTGAAGCTTTCTTT; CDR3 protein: CAWSVWGDTEAFF
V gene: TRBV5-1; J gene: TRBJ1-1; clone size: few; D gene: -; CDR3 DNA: TGCGCCAGCAGCTTGGAGGGGGGCGTTGGCACTGAAGCTTTCTTT; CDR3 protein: CASSLEGGVGTEAFF
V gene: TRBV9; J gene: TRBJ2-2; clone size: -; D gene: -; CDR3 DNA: TGTGCCAGCAGCGATGACCCTCCGCAGGGCGGGGAGCTGTTTTTT; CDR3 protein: CASSDDPPQGGELFF